The present entry profiles one T cell receptor beta chain with its context. Its antigen is currently unknown. Germline V gives CDR1 SGHTA, CDR2 FQGNSA. The CDR3 extends over 14 amino acids. Trimming shortened V by 1 base and J by 2 bases, and 9 bases separated the two germline ends. This specimen comes from a study of CD8+ T cells in alopecia areata. The wider study: The tofacitinib course ran for 6 to 18 months and was followed by 6 months off drug. Points from the study as a whole: More clonal than normal scalp was lesional scalp, particularly alopecia totalis/universalis.

Isolated RNA was reverse transcribed into cDNA used as the sequencing template. The protocol was immunoSEQ multiplex PCR, while the TCRdb copy is restricted to in-frame clones and leaves out a portion. The sample holds over 150,000 clones, approximately 62% seen once. This receptor was obtained from a human donor with alopecia areata. The gene calls are TRBV7-2 and TRBJ2-7; a possible D gene is TRBD1 (5 bases). The source material was CD4+ T cells sorted from blood, sampled at week 0. CDR3 sequence: CASSLGQTTYEQYF. CDR3 bases: TGTGCCAGCAGCTTAGGACAGACCACCTACGAGCAGTACTTC. Together with reference TRBV7-2 and TRBJ2-7, the CDR3 gives the full variable domain: GAGVSQSPSNKVTEKGKDVELRCDPISGHTALYWYRQSLGQGLEFLIYFQGNSAPDKSGLPSDRFSAERTGGSVSTLTIQRTQQEDSAVYLCASSLGQTTYEQYFGPGTRLTVT.